Listed below are T cell receptor beta chains from one sample, sequenced in a study of cytomegalovirus exposure and HLA in healthy donors. Data came from immunoSEQ multiplex PCR; TCRdb stores just in-frame clones and leaves some out. The data show some 130,000 clones, 70% to 80% seen once. The sequenced sample was PBMCs. The receptors stem from a man aged 25-45 years in good health and CMV-seronegative. Both conserved end residues are part of each CDR3. A D gene is named only where the DNA matches it firmly. Where a row states a size, it is once, few, many or the class of an expanded clone; other rows omit it.

>-|TRBJ1-4|TRBV19|-
TGTGCCAGTAGGGGCTTGAATGAAAAACTGTTTTTT
CASRGLNEKLFF
>-|TRBJ1-5|TRBV6-6|-
TGTGCCAGCAGTTTTCTAGTTGGCAATCAGCCCCAGCATTTT
CASSFLVGNQPQHF
>-|TRBJ1-2|TRBV28|-
TGTGCCAGCAGCTCCCCCTCAGGCTCCAGTTATGGCTACACCTTC
CASSSPSGSSYGYTF
>-|TRBJ2-7|TRBV19|-
TGTGCCAGTAGTATCTCAGTTAACTACGAGCAGTACTTT
CASSISVNYEQYF
>-|TRBJ1-2|TRBV30|-
TGTGCCTGGAGGTTGCAGGGAAACTATGGCTACACCTTC
CAWRLQGNYGYTF
>-|TRBJ2-5|TRBV6-5|-
TGTGCCAGCAGTAACGGGTGGCGGGGGACCCAGTACTTC
CASSNGWRGTQYF
>-|TRBJ2-1|TRBV28|-
TGTGCCAGCAGTTCACAAACTGACAGAAACAATGAGCAGTTCTTC
CASSSQTDRNNEQFF
>-|TRBJ1-2|TRBV5-1|TRBD1
TGCGCCAGCAGTCCCGGGACAGGTGGCGGCTACACCTTC
CASSPGTGGGYTF
>-|TRBJ2-1|TRBV14|-
TGTGCCAGCAGCCAAGAGGGGCCAGCCGAGCAGTTCTTC
CASSQEGPAEQFF
>once|TRBJ1-2|TRBV4-1|TRBD1
TGCGCCAGCAGCCTATTAGGGACAGGGAGTATGGATGGCTACACCTTC
CASSLLGTGSMDGYTF
>-|TRBJ1-2|TRBV6-5|-
TGTGCCAGCAGTCCGCGACAATGGTCTGGCTACACCTTC
CASSPRQWSGYTF
>few|TRBJ1-4|TRBV29-1|-
TGCAGCGTCCGAGGCCGGGACTACCTATTGTTTTTT
CSVRGRDYLLFF
>-|TRBJ1-2|TRBV4-2|-
TGTGCCAGCAGCCAAGAATTCAGACAGGCTACTCATGGCTACACCTTC
CASSQEFRQATHGYTF
>-|TRBJ2-3|TRBV6-9|TRBD2
TGTGCCAGCAGTTATATGCCCCCGTCGAGAAGTAGCGGGAGGAAGTGGTCAGATACGCAGTATTTT
CASSYMPPSRSSGRKWSDTQYF
>-|TRBJ2-4|TRBV5-1|TRBD1
TGCGCCAGCAGCTGGGGACAGTCAGCGAACATTCAGTACTTC
CASSWGQSANIQYF
>-|TRBJ1-6|TRBV7-9|TRBD1
TGTGCCACCAGCCCGGACAGGGGAATTTCTTCACCCCTCCACTTT
CATSPDRGISSPLHF
>once|TRBJ2-1|TRBV6-5|TRBD1
TGTGCCAGCAGGAGCCGGGACAGGGGGTACAATGAGCAGTTCTTC
CASRSRDRGYNEQFF
>-|TRBJ1-2|TRBV6-1|-
TGTGCCAGCAGTGAAGCGCGGGGTGACACCTCCACCTTC
CASSEARGDTSTF
>-|TRBJ2-5|TRBV6-1|-
TGTGCCAGCAGTGTTGATGAGCGGGCCCAAGAGACCCAGTACTTC
CASSVDERAQETQYF
>-|TRBJ1-6|TRBV30|TRBD1
TGTGCCTGGGCCCCTGACAGGGGTCCCTATAATTCACCCCTCCACTTT
CAWAPDRGPYNSPLHF
>-|TRBJ2-7|TRBV28|TRBD1
TGTGCCAGCAGTCCGGGACAGGACTACGAGCAGTACTTC
CASSPGQDYEQYF
>-|TRBJ2-1|TRBV7-2|TRBD2
TGTGCCAGCAGCTTAGGCGTGGGCGGGAGGGAGTTGTTCTTC
CASSLGVGGRELFF
>-|TRBJ2-7|TRBV2|TRBD2
TGTGCCAGCAGTGGGGAGGGGAGCTCCTACGAGCAGTACTTC
CASSGEGSSYEQYF
>-|TRBJ2-3|TRBV9|-
TGTGCCAGCAGCGTCGACACAGGGAGGGGCACAGATACGCAGTATTTT
CASSVDTGRGTDTQYF
>once|TRBJ2-1|TRBV5-6|TRBD1
TGTGCCAGCAGCCGGGACAGGCGACCCATCTACAATGAGCAGTTCTTC
CASSRDRRPIYNEQFF
>-|TRBJ2-3|TRBV28|-
TGTGCCAGCACAGGCGGGATATTCACAGATACGCAGTATTTT
CASTGGIFTDTQYF
>once|TRBJ2-2|TRBV10-3|TRBD1
TGTGCCATCAGTGGGACAGGGGGTATTGTGGCCGGGGAGCTGTTTTTT
CAISGTGGIVAGELFF
>-|TRBJ1-1|TRBV4-3|-
TGCGCCAGCGGCACAGGGACCACTGAAGCTTTCTTT
CASGTGTTEAFF
>-|TRBJ1-2|TRBV6-5|-
TGTGCCAGCAGTTACGGTTGGGCAGGGGATGGCTACACCTTC
CASSYGWAGDGYTF
>-|TRBJ2-5|TRBV28|-
TGTGCCGGCTCCCAGGACACCAAAACCCAGTACTTC
CAGSQDTKTQYF
>-|TRBJ1-5|TRBV4-3|-
TGCGCCAGCAGCCAAGATCGCAGGGGAGATCAGCCCCAGCATTTT
CASSQDRRGDQPQHF
>-|TRBJ2-5|TRBV5-4|TRBD2
TGTGCCAGCAGCGTCCGGGACTATAAAGAGACCCAGTACTTC
CASSVRDYKETQYF
>few|TRBJ1-1|TRBV7-6|-
TGTGCCAGCAGCTTAGGCAGGGTGGGGCTGAACACTGAAGCTTTCTTT
CASSLGRVGLNTEAFF
>-|TRBJ1-1|TRBV7-2|-
TGTGCCAGCAGCTTAGAGTTCCAGGGAAGAGCTTTCTTT
CASSLEFQGRAFF
>few|TRBJ1-1|TRBV2|TRBD1
TGTGCCAGCAGTCTCCGGACAGGGGACGCTGAAGCTTTCTTT
CASSLRTGDAEAFF
>few|TRBJ1-1|TRBV5-1|TRBD1
TGCGCCAGCAGTATTGGGACAGAGAACACTGAAGCTTTCTTT
CASSIGTENTEAFF
>-|TRBJ2-5|TRBV6-1|TRBD1
TGTGCCAGCAGTGAGCCCAGGGGGCTGGAGACCCAGTACTTC
CASSEPRGLETQYF
>-|TRBJ1-2|TRBV4-1|-
TGCGCCAGCAGCCAAGTTCGTTCGAAGGGGGGGGACTATGGCTACACCTTC
CASSQVRSKGGDYGYTF
>-|TRBJ1-2|TRBV6-1|TRBD1
TGTGCCAGCAGGGTCCGGGACAGGAACTATGGCTACACCTTC
CASRVRDRNYGYTF
>-|TRBJ2-7|TRBV29-1|TRBD2
TGCAGCGTTGCCGGGACTAGCGGGGGGGTCTACGAGCAGTACTTC
CSVAGTSGGVYEQYF
>few|TRBJ1-4|TRBV6-5|-
TGTGCCAGCAGTACCGGACTGGAAAAACTGTTTTTT
CASSTGLEKLFF
>few|TRBJ1-5|TRBV29-1|TRBD1
TGCAGCGTACAGGGGGCGTTCGATCAGCCCCAGCATTTT
CSVQGAFDQPQHF
>-|TRBJ2-7|TRBV28|-
TGTGCCAGCAGTTTTACAGACTACGAGCAGTACTTC
CASSFTDYEQYF
>-|TRBJ2-3|TRBV7-3|-
TGTGCCAGCAGCTTCCTCTCGGGGGATACGCAGTATTTT
CASSFLSGDTQYF
>-|TRBJ1-1|TRBV6-6|-
TGTGCCAGCAGTTACACTCGTGCGGATGAAGCTTTCTTT
CASSYTRADEAFF
>-|TRBJ2-3|TRBV20-1|-
TGCAGCCTAGGGGGCACAGATACGCAGTATTTT
CSLGGTDTQYF
>-|TRBJ2-1|TRBV11-1|TRBD2
TGTGCCAGCAGCTTACGGGCTAGCGGCAACCACAATGAGCAGTTCTTC
CASSLRASGNHNEQFF